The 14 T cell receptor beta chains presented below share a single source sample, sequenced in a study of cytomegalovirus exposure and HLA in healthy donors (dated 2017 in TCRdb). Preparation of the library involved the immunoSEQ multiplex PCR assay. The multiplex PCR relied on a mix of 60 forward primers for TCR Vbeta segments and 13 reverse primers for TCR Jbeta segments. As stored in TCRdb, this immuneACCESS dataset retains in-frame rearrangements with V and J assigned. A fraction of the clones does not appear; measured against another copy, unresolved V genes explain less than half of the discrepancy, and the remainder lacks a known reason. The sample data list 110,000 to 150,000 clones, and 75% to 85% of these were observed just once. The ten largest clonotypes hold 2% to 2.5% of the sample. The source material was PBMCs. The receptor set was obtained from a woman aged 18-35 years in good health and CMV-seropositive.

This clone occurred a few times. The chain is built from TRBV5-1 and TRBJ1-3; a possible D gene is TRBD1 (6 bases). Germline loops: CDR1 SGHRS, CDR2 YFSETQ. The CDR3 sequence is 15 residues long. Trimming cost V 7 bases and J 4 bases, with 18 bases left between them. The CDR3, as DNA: TGCGCCAGCGGATACGGTCCAGGGACAGGAAACACCATATATTTT. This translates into CASGYGPGTGNTIYF.

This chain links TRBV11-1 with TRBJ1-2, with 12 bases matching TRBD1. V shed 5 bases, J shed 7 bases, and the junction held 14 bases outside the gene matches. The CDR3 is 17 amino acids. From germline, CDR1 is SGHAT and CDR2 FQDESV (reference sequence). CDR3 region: CASSPLGRDRGHVGYTF. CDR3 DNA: TGTGCCAGCAGCCCCTTGGGCCGGGACAGGGGGCATGTTGGCTACACCTTC.

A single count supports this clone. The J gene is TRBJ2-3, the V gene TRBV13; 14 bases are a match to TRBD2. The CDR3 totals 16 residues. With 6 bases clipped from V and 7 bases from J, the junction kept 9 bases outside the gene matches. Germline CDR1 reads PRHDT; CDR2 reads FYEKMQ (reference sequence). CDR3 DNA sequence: TGTGCCAGCAGGCGGACTAGCGGGGGGACCGATAATACGCAGTATTTT. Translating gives CASRRTSGGTDNTQYF.

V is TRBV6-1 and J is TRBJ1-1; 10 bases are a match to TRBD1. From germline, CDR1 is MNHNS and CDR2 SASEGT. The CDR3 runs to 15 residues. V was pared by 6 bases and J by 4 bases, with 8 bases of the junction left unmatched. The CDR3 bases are TGTGCCAGCAGCTATCGACAGGGGGCGGGCACTGAAGCTTTCTTT. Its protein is CASSYRQGAGTEAFF.

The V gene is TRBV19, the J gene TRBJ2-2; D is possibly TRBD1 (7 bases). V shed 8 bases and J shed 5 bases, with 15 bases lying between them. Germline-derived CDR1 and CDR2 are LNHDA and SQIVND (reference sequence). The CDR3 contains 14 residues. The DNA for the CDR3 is TGTGCCAGTCTCACGTCAGGGGGGACCGGGGAGCTGTTTTTT. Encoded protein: CASLTSGGTGELFF.

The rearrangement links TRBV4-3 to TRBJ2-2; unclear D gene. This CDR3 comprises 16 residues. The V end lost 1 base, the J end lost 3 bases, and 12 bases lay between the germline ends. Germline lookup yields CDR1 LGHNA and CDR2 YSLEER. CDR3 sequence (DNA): TGCGCCAGCAGCCAAGGGCCTGGGCGACACACCGGGGAGCTGTTTTTT. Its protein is CASSQGPGRHTGELFF.

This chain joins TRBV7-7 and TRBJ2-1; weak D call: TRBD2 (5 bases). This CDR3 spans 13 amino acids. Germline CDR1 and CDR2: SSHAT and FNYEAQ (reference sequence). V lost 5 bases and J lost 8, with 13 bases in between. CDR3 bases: TGTGCCAGCAGCCCTCCCCGGGGAGATGAGCAGTTCTTC. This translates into CASSPPRGDEQFF.

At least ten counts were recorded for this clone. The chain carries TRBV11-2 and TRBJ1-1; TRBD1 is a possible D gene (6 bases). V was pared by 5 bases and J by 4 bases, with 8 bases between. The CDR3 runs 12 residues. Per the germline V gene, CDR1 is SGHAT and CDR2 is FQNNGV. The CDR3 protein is CASSKQGTEAFF. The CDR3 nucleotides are TGTGCCAGCAGCAAACAGGGCACTGAAGCTTTCTTT.

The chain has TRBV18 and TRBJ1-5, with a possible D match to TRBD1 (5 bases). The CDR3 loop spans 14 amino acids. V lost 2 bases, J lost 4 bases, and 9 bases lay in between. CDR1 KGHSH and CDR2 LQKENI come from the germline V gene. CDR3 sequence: CASSPSRANQPQHF. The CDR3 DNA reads TGTGCCAGCTCACCAAGCAGGGCTAATCAGCCCCAGCATTTT.

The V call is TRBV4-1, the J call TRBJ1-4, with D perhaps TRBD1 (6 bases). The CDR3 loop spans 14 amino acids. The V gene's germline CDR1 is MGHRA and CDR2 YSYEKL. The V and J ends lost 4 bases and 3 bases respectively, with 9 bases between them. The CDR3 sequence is CASSPGGANEKLFF. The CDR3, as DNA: TGCGCCAGCAGCCCGGGGGGCGCTAATGAAAAACTGTTTTTT.

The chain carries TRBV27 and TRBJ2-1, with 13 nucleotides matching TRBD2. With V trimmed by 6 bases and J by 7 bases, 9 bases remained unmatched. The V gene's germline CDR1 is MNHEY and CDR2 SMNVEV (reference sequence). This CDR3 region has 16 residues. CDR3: CASSPRWTSGGNEQFF. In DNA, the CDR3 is TGTGCCAGCAGCCCAAGGTGGACTAGCGGGGGAAATGAGCAGTTCTTC.

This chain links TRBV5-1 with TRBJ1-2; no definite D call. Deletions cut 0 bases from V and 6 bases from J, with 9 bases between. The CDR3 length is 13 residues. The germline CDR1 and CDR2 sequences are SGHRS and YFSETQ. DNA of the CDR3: TGCGCCAGCAGCTTGGCCGGCGGGGATGGCTACACCTTC. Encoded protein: CASSLAGGDGYTF.

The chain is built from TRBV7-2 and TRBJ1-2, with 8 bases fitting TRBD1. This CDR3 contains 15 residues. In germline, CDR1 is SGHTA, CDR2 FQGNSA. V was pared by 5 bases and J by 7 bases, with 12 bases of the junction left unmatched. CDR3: CASSNRDRLFRGYTF. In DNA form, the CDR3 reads TGTGCCAGCAGCAACCGGGACAGGCTGTTTCGTGGCTACACCTTC.

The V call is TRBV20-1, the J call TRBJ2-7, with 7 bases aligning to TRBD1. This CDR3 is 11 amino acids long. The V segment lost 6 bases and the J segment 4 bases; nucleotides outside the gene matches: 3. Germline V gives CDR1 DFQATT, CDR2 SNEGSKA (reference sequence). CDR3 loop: CSAATGYEQYF. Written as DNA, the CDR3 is TGCAGTGCAGCGACAGGGTACGAGCAGTACTTC.